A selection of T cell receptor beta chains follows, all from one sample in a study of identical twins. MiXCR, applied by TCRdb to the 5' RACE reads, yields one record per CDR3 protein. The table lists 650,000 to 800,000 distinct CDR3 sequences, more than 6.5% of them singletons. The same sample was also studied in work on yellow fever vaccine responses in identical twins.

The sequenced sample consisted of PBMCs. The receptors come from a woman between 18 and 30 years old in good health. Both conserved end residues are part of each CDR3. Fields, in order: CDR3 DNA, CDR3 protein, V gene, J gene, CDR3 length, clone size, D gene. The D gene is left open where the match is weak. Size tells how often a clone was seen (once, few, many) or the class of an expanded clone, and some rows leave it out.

CDR3nt: TGCAGTGCTAGAGATGGCGCGGGGGGGCCTACAGATACGCAGTATTTT
CDR3aa: CSARDGAGGPTDTQYF
v_gene: TRBV20-1
j_gene: TRBJ2-3
len: 16
abundance: few
d_gene: TRBD2

CDR3nt: TGTGCCAGCAGTCCACGGGGACAGGCCTATGGCTACACCTTC
CDR3aa: CASSPRGQAYGYTF
v_gene: TRBV12-3/TRBV12-4
j_gene: TRBJ1-2
len: 14
abundance: many
d_gene: TRBD1

CDR3nt: TGTGCCAGCAGAGTTAGCGGGGGGGGAACCTACGAGCAGTACTTC
CDR3aa: CASRVSGGGTYEQYF
v_gene: TRBV28
j_gene: TRBJ2-7
len: 15
abundance: few
d_gene: TRBD2

CDR3nt: TGTGCCACCAGCTCAGAGCGCGTAGTGTCGGGTAATTCACCCCTCCACTTT
CDR3aa: CATSSERVVSGNSPLHF
v_gene: TRBV15
j_gene: TRBJ1-6
len: 17
abundance: few
d_gene: -

CDR3nt: TGTGCCAGCAGCTTTAGGGACAGATATCAGCCCCAGCATTTT
CDR3aa: CASSFRDRYQPQHF
v_gene: TRBV7-2
j_gene: TRBJ1-5
len: 14
abundance: many
d_gene: TRBD1

CDR3nt: TGTGCCAGCAGCCAAGGACAGAAGAACACTGAAGCTTTCTTT
CDR3aa: CASSQGQKNTEAFF
v_gene: TRBV7-3
j_gene: TRBJ1-1
len: 14
abundance: -
d_gene: -

CDR3nt: TGTGCCTGGAGTGTGATAGCGGGAGGAAATAATGAGCAGTTCTTC
CDR3aa: CAWSVIAGGNNEQFF
v_gene: TRBV30
j_gene: TRBJ2-1
len: 15
abundance: -
d_gene: TRBD2

CDR3nt: TGTGGTTCCAGCAGCTCCTACAATGAGCAGTTCTTC
CDR3aa: CGSSSSYNEQFF
v_gene: TRBV30
j_gene: TRBJ2-1
len: 12
abundance: -
d_gene: -

CDR3nt: TGTGCCAGCAGCTTAGTAGACGGGAGAAGCGGGGACTCCTACGAGCAGTACTTC
CDR3aa: CASSLVDGRSGDSYEQYF
v_gene: TRBV11-2
j_gene: TRBJ2-7
len: 18
abundance: -
d_gene: TRBD2

CDR3nt: TGTGCCACCAGTGATTTGCGGGGCACCCTTGGCACAGATACGCAGTATTTT
CDR3aa: CATSDLRGTLGTDTQYF
v_gene: TRBV24-1
j_gene: TRBJ2-3
len: 17
abundance: few
d_gene: -

CDR3nt: TGCGCCAGCAGCCAAGAGACTCGGGGACTCGCGTTGGATGAGCAGTTCTTC
CDR3aa: CASSQETRGLALDEQFF
v_gene: TRBV4-3
j_gene: TRBJ2-1
len: 17
abundance: many
d_gene: -

CDR3nt: TGTGCCAGCAGCTTACTAGCAGCTTCAAAATACCCCTTCAGCTACGAGCAGTACTTC
CDR3aa: CASSLLAASKYPFSYEQYF
v_gene: TRBV7-8
j_gene: TRBJ2-7
len: 19
abundance: many
d_gene: -

CDR3nt: TGTGCCAGCAGCGCCGGGGCCGGGACAGGGGAAGAAGCTTTCTTT
CDR3aa: CASSAGAGTGEEAFF
v_gene: TRBV11-3
j_gene: TRBJ1-1
len: 15
abundance: few
d_gene: TRBD1

CDR3nt: TGTGCCAGCAGCTCTGGACGGAACACAGATACGCAGTATTTT
CDR3aa: CASSSGRNTDTQYF
v_gene: TRBV7-2
j_gene: TRBJ2-3
len: 14
abundance: many
d_gene: -

CDR3nt: TGTGCCAGCAGTGTGACCGGGACAGGGGGCTTCGGTTCACCCCTCCACTTT
CDR3aa: CASSVTGTGGFGSPLHF
v_gene: TRBV27
j_gene: TRBJ1-6
len: 17
abundance: -
d_gene: TRBD1

CDR3nt: TGTGCCAGCACCGTACTAGGGGGCTCCTATAATTCACCCCTCCACTTT
CDR3aa: CASTVLGGSYNSPLHF
v_gene: TRBV7-2
j_gene: TRBJ1-6
len: 16
abundance: few
d_gene: -

CDR3nt: TGTGCCAGCAGCCCTAGCGATGCGATTCGCGGGGAGCTGTTTTTT
CDR3aa: CASSPSDAIRGELFF
v_gene: TRBV14
j_gene: TRBJ2-2
len: 15
abundance: -
d_gene: -

CDR3nt: TGCGCCAGCAGCTCCCGGGGGCAGATCACCGGGGAGCTGTTTTTT
CDR3aa: CASSSRGQITGELFF
v_gene: TRBV5-1
j_gene: TRBJ2-2
len: 15
abundance: few
d_gene: -

CDR3nt: TGTGCCACCAGTTTCGGCGGGACGCGGGGAGATACGCAGTATTTT
CDR3aa: CATSFGGTRGDTQYF
v_gene: TRBV24-1
j_gene: TRBJ2-3
len: 15
abundance: many
d_gene: -

CDR3nt: TGTGCCTCCTGCCCATACAGGAGCCCCACAGATACGCAGTATTTT
CDR3aa: CASCPYRSPTDTQYF
v_gene: TRBV3-1
j_gene: TRBJ2-3
len: 15
abundance: once
d_gene: -

CDR3nt: TGCAGTGCTAGGGGTGGTACTGAAGCTTTCTTT
CDR3aa: CSARGGTEAFF
v_gene: TRBV20-1
j_gene: TRBJ1-1
len: 11
abundance: many
d_gene: -

CDR3nt: TGTGCCAGCAGCTTAGAGTCACCCGGGGAGCTGTTTTTT
CDR3aa: CASSLESPGELFF
v_gene: TRBV7-9
j_gene: TRBJ2-2
len: 13
abundance: -
d_gene: -

CDR3nt: TGTGCCAGCAGTTACACCCCGGGACAGGGGTGGAACACTGAAGCTTTCTTT
CDR3aa: CASSYTPGQGWNTEAFF
v_gene: TRBV6-5
j_gene: TRBJ1-1
len: 17
abundance: -
d_gene: TRBD1

CDR3nt: TGTGCCAGCAGTGAGCCTAGCGGGGGGGCGGAAGATACGCAGTATTTT
CDR3aa: CASSEPSGGAEDTQYF
v_gene: TRBV27
j_gene: TRBJ2-3
len: 16
abundance: -
d_gene: TRBD2

CDR3nt: TGTGCCAGCAGCTTAGAAGGGGTTGGGAATTCACCCCTCCACTTT
CDR3aa: CASSLEGVGNSPLHF
v_gene: TRBV11-2
j_gene: TRBJ1-6
len: 15
abundance: few
d_gene: -

CDR3nt: TGTGCCAGCATTCCGGGAGGGACAAGATCCGTCTACGAGCAGTACTTC
CDR3aa: CASIPGGTRSVYEQYF
v_gene: TRBV28
j_gene: TRBJ2-7
len: 16
abundance: few
d_gene: TRBD2

CDR3nt: TGTGCCAGCAGCACCCTAGCGGGCCCCGCCCACAATGAGCAGTTCTTC
CDR3aa: CASSTLAGPAHNEQFF
v_gene: TRBV7-2
j_gene: TRBJ2-1
len: 16
abundance: few
d_gene: TRBD2

CDR3nt: TGTGCCAGCAGCACCGGGACAGGGGTCACAGATACGCAGTATTTT
CDR3aa: CASSTGTGVTDTQYF
v_gene: TRBV7-9
j_gene: TRBJ2-3
len: 15
abundance: many
d_gene: TRBD1

CDR3nt: TGTGCCAGCAGCTCTCTACATTGGAACACCGGGGAGCTGTTTTTT
CDR3aa: CASSSLHWNTGELFF
v_gene: TRBV5-5
j_gene: TRBJ2-2
len: 15
abundance: -
d_gene: -

CDR3nt: TGTGCCAGCAGCCAAGTGTGGGCTAGCGGGAGGGGGACCTACAATGAGCAGTTCTTC
CDR3aa: CASSQVWASGRGTYNEQFF
v_gene: TRBV14
j_gene: TRBJ2-1
len: 19
abundance: many
d_gene: TRBD2

CDR3nt: TGTGCCAGCAGCCTTGGTAAGGACTACGAGCAGTACTTC
CDR3aa: CASSLGKDYEQYF
v_gene: TRBV12-3/TRBV12-4
j_gene: TRBJ2-7
len: 13
abundance: -
d_gene: -

CDR3nt: TGCGCCAGCAGCCCCGGACTAGCGGGAGGGCCGGTAGAGACCCAGTACTTC
CDR3aa: CASSPGLAGGPVETQYF
v_gene: TRBV5-1
j_gene: TRBJ2-5
len: 17
abundance: -
d_gene: TRBD2

CDR3nt: TGTGCCACCGACAGGGGTGATGGCTACACCTTC
CDR3aa: CATDRGDGYTF
v_gene: TRBV6-2/TRBV6-3
j_gene: TRBJ1-2
len: 11
abundance: many
d_gene: TRBD1

CDR3nt: TGCGCCAGCAGCCAAGAGGGACTAGCGGACAATGAGCAGTTCTTC
CDR3aa: CASSQEGLADNEQFF
v_gene: TRBV4-3
j_gene: TRBJ2-1
len: 15
abundance: few
d_gene: TRBD2

CDR3nt: TGTGCCAGCAGCTTAGGTACAGGGGCGAGGATCGAGCAGTACTTC
CDR3aa: CASSLGTGARIEQYF
v_gene: TRBV11-2
j_gene: TRBJ2-7
len: 15
abundance: many
d_gene: TRBD1

CDR3nt: TGTGCCAGCAGTTACGCTATAGGAGGGACAGGGATAAGTAGCAATCAGCCCCAGCATTTT
CDR3aa: CASSYAIGGTGISSNQPQHF
v_gene: TRBV6-2/TRBV6-3
j_gene: TRBJ1-5
len: 20
abundance: few
d_gene: TRBD1

CDR3nt: TGCAGCGTTGCCGGGACAGGGGTAACAGATACGCAGTATTTT
CDR3aa: CSVAGTGVTDTQYF
v_gene: TRBV29-1
j_gene: TRBJ2-3
len: 14
abundance: many
d_gene: TRBD1

CDR3nt: TGTGCCAGCAGAAGGACTGGGCCAGATACGCAGTATTTT
CDR3aa: CASRRTGPDTQYF
v_gene: TRBV27
j_gene: TRBJ2-3
len: 13
abundance: few
d_gene: -

CDR3nt: TGTGCCAGCAGCCCGGGACTAGCGGAGTCCTACAATGAGCAGTTCTTC
CDR3aa: CASSPGLAESYNEQFF
v_gene: TRBV7-2
j_gene: TRBJ2-1
len: 16
abundance: -
d_gene: TRBD2

CDR3nt: TGCAGTGCTTTAACCGGGACAGCCTACGAGCAGTACTTC
CDR3aa: CSALTGTAYEQYF
v_gene: TRBV20-1
j_gene: TRBJ2-7
len: 13
abundance: few
d_gene: TRBD1

CDR3nt: TGTGCCAGCGGAGACAGGCCTGATTGGAATGAGCAGTTCTTC
CDR3aa: CASGDRPDWNEQFF
v_gene: TRBV6-6
j_gene: TRBJ2-1
len: 14
abundance: few
d_gene: -

CDR3nt: TGTGCCTGGAGTGGCGGCTATGAAAAACTGTTTTTT
CDR3aa: CAWSGGYEKLFF
v_gene: TRBV30
j_gene: TRBJ1-4
len: 12
abundance: few
d_gene: -

CDR3nt: TGTGCCAGCAGTTTCTATCGGGGACTAGCGGTCACAGATACGCAGTATTTT
CDR3aa: CASSFYRGLAVTDTQYF
v_gene: TRBV28
j_gene: TRBJ2-3
len: 17
abundance: few
d_gene: TRBD2

CDR3nt: TGTGCCAGCAGCCAAGCTCAGGGGTTGGAAAAACTGTTTTTT
CDR3aa: CASSQAQGLEKLFF
v_gene: TRBV4-2
j_gene: TRBJ1-4
len: 14
abundance: few
d_gene: -

CDR3nt: TGCAGTTCAAGGAAGGGGACTCTTACAGATGAGCAGTTCTTC
CDR3aa: CSSRKGTLTDEQFF
v_gene: TRBV20-1
j_gene: TRBJ2-1
len: 14
abundance: many
d_gene: -

CDR3nt: TGCGCCAGCAGCTCGGAAGTAGTTTACAATGAGCAGTTCTTC
CDR3aa: CASSSEVVYNEQFF
v_gene: TRBV5-1
j_gene: TRBJ2-1
len: 14
abundance: -
d_gene: -

CDR3nt: TGCGCCAGCAGCTTGGGTCCAGCGGAGTACCAAGAGACCCAGTACTTC
CDR3aa: CASSLGPAEYQETQYF
v_gene: TRBV5-1
j_gene: TRBJ2-5
len: 16
abundance: many
d_gene: -

CDR3nt: TGTGCCACCAGCAGTCCGGGCCAAGAGACCCAGTACTTC
CDR3aa: CATSSPGQETQYF
v_gene: TRBV15
j_gene: TRBJ2-5
len: 13
abundance: -
d_gene: -

CDR3nt: TGTGCCACCAGCGGGTGGAAAGGGGAAAAACTGTTTTTT
CDR3aa: CATSGWKGEKLFF
v_gene: TRBV15
j_gene: TRBJ1-4
len: 13
abundance: -
d_gene: -

CDR3nt: TGTGCCAGCAGCTTAGTAGACAGATCCCAAGAGACCCAGTACTTC
CDR3aa: CASSLVDRSQETQYF
v_gene: TRBV7-2
j_gene: TRBJ2-5
len: 15
abundance: few
d_gene: -

CDR3nt: TGTGCCAGCAGCCAAGATCTTACTTGGACAGGGAACACTGAAGCTTTCTTT
CDR3aa: CASSQDLTWTGNTEAFF
v_gene: TRBV4-2
j_gene: TRBJ1-1
len: 17
abundance: -
d_gene: TRBD1

CDR3nt: TGTGCCAGCAGTGGCTGGGAGCGACAGGACAGGAACCCTAGTACCTACGAGCAGTACTTC
CDR3aa: CASSGWERQDRNPSTYEQYF
v_gene: TRBV25-1
j_gene: TRBJ2-7
len: 20
abundance: many
d_gene: TRBD1

CDR3nt: TGTGCCAGCAGCCCATACGGACGGGGAGAGTTCTTC
CDR3aa: CASSPYGRGEFF
v_gene: TRBV28
j_gene: TRBJ2-1
len: 12
abundance: -
d_gene: -

CDR3nt: TGTGCCAGCAGCGTAGCCTCAGCGGGCCACTACAATGAGCAGTTCTTC
CDR3aa: CASSVASAGHYNEQFF
v_gene: TRBV9
j_gene: TRBJ2-1
len: 16
abundance: -
d_gene: -